This entry features one T cell receptor (beta chain) sequence. This sample includes further DNA sequences coding for the same CDR3. The entry originates in a study of shared clonotypes between healthy human individuals. Germline CDR1 and CDR2: SNHLY and FYNNEI. Trimming removed 3 bases at V and 2 bases at J, with 2 bases between. This CDR3 is built from 11 residues. Only in-frame clones appear in the TCRdb table, and some are missing; sequencing was by immunoSEQ multiplex PCR. Of 500,000 to 650,000 clones listed, about 80% were seen once; the top ten hold more than 10%. Sequencing was carried out using PBMCs. This chain joins TRBV2 and TRBJ2-7; D is uncertain. This sequence was found in a woman between 40 and 50 years old in good health. Some clones in this sample may be carry-over from other donors' samples. CDR3 loop: CASSETYEQYF. The CDR3 coding sequence is TGTGCCAGCAGTGAGACCTACGAGCAGTACTTC.